Below are 12 T cell receptor beta chains sequenced from a single sample in a study of T cell responses to AZD1222 COVID-19 vaccine. TCRdb's table, derived via immunoSEQ multiplex PCR, lists solely in-frame clones and lacks some. The data contain about 200,000 clones, around 92% of them seen just once; the ten biggest clones take up roughly 1.4%. Sequencing was performed on peripheral blood, taken on day 0 of AZD1222 vaccination. The receptors come from an adult in good health.

The chain is built from TRBV5-4 and TRBJ2-5; D remains unclear. Germline-derived CDR1 and CDR2 are SGHNT and YYREEE (reference sequence). V lost 1 base, J lost 5 bases, and 6 bases lay in between. This CDR3 contains 12 residues. Here the CDR3 DNA reads TGTGCCAGCAGCTTGAGGGATGAGACCCAGTACTTC. This sequence encodes CASSLRDETQYF.

Remarks on this clone: At the DNA level, this CDR3 is encoded by other sequences in the same sample as well. V usage is TRBV9 and J usage is TRBJ1-1, with TRBD1 matching over 7 bases. Germline values: CDR1 SGDLS, CDR2 YYNGEE. The CDR3 length is 14 residues. J gave up 0 bases and V 2 bases, and 1 base lay outside the gene matches. This CDR3 is CASSVDRMNTEAFF. The CDR3 DNA reads TGTGCCAGCAGCGTGGACAGGATGAACACTGAAGCTTTCTTT.

The chain links TRBV30 to TRBJ1-1, with D tentatively TRBD1 (6 bases). The CDR3 length is 14 residues. The ends were cut back, 0 bases at V and 6 bases at J, with 14 bases in the middle. CDR1 is GTSNPN, CDR2 SVGIG, per germline (reference sequence). The CDR3, as DNA: TGTGCCTGGAGTGTAGGGGGGCCGGTGGCTGAAGCTTTCTTT. Protein sequence: CAWSVGGPVAEAFF.

The CDR3 here is CASSASGYSGANVLTF. DNA for the CDR3: TGTGCCAGTAGTGCCTCGGGTTACTCTGGGGCCAACGTCCTGACTTTC. The V gene is TRBV19, the J gene TRBJ2-6; D is uncertain. The germline V and J ends were trimmed by 5 bases and 0 bases, with 11 bases remaining between them. Germline CDR1 is LNHDA and CDR2 is SQIVND (reference sequence). This CDR3 region has 16 residues.

This clone was recorded once. The J gene is TRBJ2-2, the V gene TRBV7-9, with TRBD1 matching 9 bases. The V gene end was trimmed by 7 bases and the J gene end by 6 bases; junction bases not matched to a gene: 9. The CDR3 runs 15 residues. CDR1 is SEHNR and CDR2 is FQNEAQ in the germline V gene (reference sequence). Written as DNA, the CDR3 is TGTGCCAGCACGCGCACAGGGGGCGCCGCCGGGGAGCTGTTTTTT. As protein: CASTRTGGAAGELFF.

The rearrangement uses TRBV5-1 and TRBJ1-1; D is uncertain. This CDR3 comprises 13 residues. The V gene's germline CDR1 is SGHRS and CDR2 YFSETQ. Trimming left V 0 bases short and J 5 bases short, with 8 bases between. CDR3 sequence: CASSLVDSTEAFF. CDR3 nucleotides: TGCGCCAGCAGCTTGGTCGATTCTACTGAAGCTTTCTTT.

V usage is TRBV25-1 and J usage is TRBJ1-2; D is possibly TRBD1 (5 bases). Trimming stripped 2 bases from V and 1 base from J, with 11 bases between. In germline, CDR1 is MGHDK, CDR2 SYGVNS. The CDR3 loop spans 15 amino acids. CDR3 DNA: TGTGCCAGCAGTGAAGGGGACGGACTTAACTATGGCTACACCTTC. Its translation is CASSEGDGLNYGYTF.

The V call is TRBV25-1, the J call TRBJ1-3; 7 nucleotides agree with TRBD1. The germline gives CDR1 MGHDK, CDR2 SYGVNS. Trimming cost V 8 bases and J 0 bases; bases outside gene matches: 4. The CDR3 spans 14 residues. CDR3 coding DNA: TGTGCCAGCGGGACAGCGAACTCTGGAAACACCATATATTTT. It encodes CASGTANSGNTIYF.

This clone is a singleton in its sample. V gene TRBV6-1 combines with J gene TRBJ1-3; a possible D gene is TRBD1 (5 bases). The ends were cut back, 0 bases at V and 0 bases at J, with 9 bases in the middle. CDR1 is MNHNS, CDR2 SASEGT, per germline. The length of the CDR3 is 16 residues. The CDR3 DNA follows: TGTGCCAGCAGTGAAGCGGGCAGGGACTCTGGAAACACCATATATTTT. Its translation is CASSEAGRDSGNTIYF.

The CDR3 nucleotides read TGTGCCAGTAGTATGACGGGACAGATGAACACTGAAGCTTTCTTT. As protein: CASSMTGQMNTEAFF. The chain employs TRBV19 and TRBJ1-1; TRBD1 matches 7 bases. This CDR3 spans 15 amino acids. V gave up 3 bases and J gave up 0 bases; unmatched junction bases: 4. The V gene's germline CDR1 is LNHDA and CDR2 SQIVND (reference sequence).

V gene TRBV19 combines with J gene TRBJ2-7; maybe TRBD1 (6 bases). V lost 6 bases and J lost 6, with 15 bases in between. From germline, CDR1 is LNHDA and CDR2 SQIVND (reference sequence). This CDR3 contains 13 residues. The CDR3 DNA reads TGTGCCAGTAGCCACCAAAAAGGGGGCGAGCAGTACTTC. Protein sequence: CASSHQKGGEQYF. Drawing the rest from reference TRBV19 and TRBJ2-7, the complete variable domain is DGGITQSPKYLFRKEGQNVTLSCEQNLNHDAMYWYRQDPGQGLRLIYYSQIVNDFQKGDIAEGYSVSREKKESFPLTVTSAQKNPTAFYLCASSHQKGGEQYFGPGTRLTVT.

The chain has TRBV29-1 and TRBJ1-1; no reliable D call. V was pared by 3 bases and J by 0 bases, with 11 bases between. The CDR3 contains 14 residues. Looked up from germline, CDR1 is SQVTM and CDR2 is ANQGSEA. CDR3 nucleotides: TGCAGCGTTGAGTTTCAGGAGGTGAACACTGAAGCTTTCTTT. Its protein is CSVEFQEVNTEAFF.